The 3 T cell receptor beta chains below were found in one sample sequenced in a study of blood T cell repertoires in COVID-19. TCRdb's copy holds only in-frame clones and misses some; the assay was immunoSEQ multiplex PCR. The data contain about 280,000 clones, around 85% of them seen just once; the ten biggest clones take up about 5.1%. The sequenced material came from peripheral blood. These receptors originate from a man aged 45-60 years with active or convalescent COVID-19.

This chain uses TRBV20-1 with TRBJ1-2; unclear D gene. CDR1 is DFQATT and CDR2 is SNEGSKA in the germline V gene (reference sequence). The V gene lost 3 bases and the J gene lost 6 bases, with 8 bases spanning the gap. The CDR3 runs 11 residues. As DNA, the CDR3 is TGCAGTGCTAGCAGGTCGGATGGCTACACCTTC. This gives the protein CSASRSDGYTF.

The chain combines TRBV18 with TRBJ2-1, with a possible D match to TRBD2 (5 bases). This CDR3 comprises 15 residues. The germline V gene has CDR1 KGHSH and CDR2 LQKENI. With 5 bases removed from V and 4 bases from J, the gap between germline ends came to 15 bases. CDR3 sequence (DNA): TGTGCCAGCTCAGATCTACTAGTGGGGTACAATGAGCAGTTCTTC. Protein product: CASSDLLVGYNEQFF.

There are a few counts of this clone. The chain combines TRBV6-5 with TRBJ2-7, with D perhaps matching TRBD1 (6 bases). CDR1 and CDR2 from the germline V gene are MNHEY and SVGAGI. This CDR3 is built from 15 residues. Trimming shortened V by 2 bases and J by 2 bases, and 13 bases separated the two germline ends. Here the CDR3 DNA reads TGTGCCAGCAGTTACCAACGACAGGCTGCCTACGAGCAGTACTTC. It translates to CASSYQRQAAYEQYF.